This T cell receptor beta chain was obtained from a study of post-analysis software for immune sequencing data. This clonotype has a handful of counts. TCR beta cDNA libraries included unique molecular identifiers. TCRdb re-called the PCR reads with MiXCR, one entry per CDR3 protein. The data hold hundreds of thousands of distinct CDR3 sequences, with about 44% observed a single time. The TCR comes from a girl under 18 with multiple sclerosis. Sequencing was performed on blood.

The CDR3 is CASSLTTDSPLHF. CDR3 coding DNA: TGCGCCAGCAGCTTGACCACGGATTCACCCCTCCACTTT. This chain uses TRBV5-1 with TRBJ1-6; D unresolved. V was clipped by 1 base and J by 8 bases, with 7 bases between them. The CDR3 is 13 residues long. Germline V gene lookup returns CDR1 SGHRS and CDR2 YFSETQ.